This record looks at one T cell receptor beta chain sequence and its context. The data derive from a study of blood T cell repertoires in COVID-19. Per germline, CDR1 SGHRS and CDR2 YFSETQ. The V gene end was trimmed by 4 bases and the J gene end by 4 bases; junction bases not matched to a gene: 5. The CDR3 length is 14 residues. In the authors' workflow: Reference gene primers were amplified, and this amplification served to estimate nucleated cell counts. Sequenced by immunoSEQ multiplex PCR; TCRdb stores in-frame clones only, minus some. V and J calls plus clone size are reproduced from that table; the DNA served to infer D and trimming. The table has over 90,000 clones, approximately 81% seen once; the top ten hold approximately 4.5%.

The origin of this receptor is a man in his sixties with acute or convalescent COVID-19. The chain carries TRBV5-1 and TRBJ2-1; TRBD1 matches at 7 bases. Source material: peripheral blood. The CDR3 sequence: CASSTGQAYNEQFF. CDR3 bases: TGCGCCAGCAGCACAGGACAGGCTTACAATGAGCAGTTCTTC.